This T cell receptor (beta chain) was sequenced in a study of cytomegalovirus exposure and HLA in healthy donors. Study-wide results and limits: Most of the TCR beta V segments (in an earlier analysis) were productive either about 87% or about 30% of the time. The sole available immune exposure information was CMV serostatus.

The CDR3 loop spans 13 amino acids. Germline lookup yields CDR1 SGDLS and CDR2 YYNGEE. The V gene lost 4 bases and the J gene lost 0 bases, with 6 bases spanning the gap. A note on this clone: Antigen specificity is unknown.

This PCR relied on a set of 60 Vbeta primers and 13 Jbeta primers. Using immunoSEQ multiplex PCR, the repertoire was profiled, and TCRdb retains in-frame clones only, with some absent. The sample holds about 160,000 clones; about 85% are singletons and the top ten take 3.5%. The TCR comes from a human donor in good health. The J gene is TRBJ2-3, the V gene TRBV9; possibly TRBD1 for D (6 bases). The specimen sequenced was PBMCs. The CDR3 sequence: CASSRGSTDTQYF. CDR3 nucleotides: TGTGCCAGCAGCAGGGGGAGCACAGATACGCAGTATTTT. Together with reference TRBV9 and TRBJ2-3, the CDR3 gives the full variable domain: DSGVTQTPKHLITATGQRVTLRCSPRSGDLSVYWYQQSLDQGLQFLIQYYNGEERAKGNILERFSAQQFPDLHSELNLSSLELGDSALYFCASSRGSTDTQYFGPGTRLTVL.